This TCR beta chain was sequenced in a study of CD8 T cells in ankylosing spondylitis. This clonotype was seen a few times. Antigen unknown. V was pared by 3 bases and J by 0 bases, with 6 bases between. There are 12 residues in the CDR3. Per germline, CDR1 DFQATT and CDR2 SNEGSKA (reference sequence). Quantitative molecular-barcoded 5'-RACE generated the TCR beta libraries. TCRdb used MiXCR to reprocess the 5' RACE reads, holding one entry per CDR3 protein. The sample shows about 840,000 distinct CDR3 sequences, 10% to 15% of them seen only once. Findings and caveats of the study: Ankylosing spondylitis blood appeared to be characterized by a TCR beta motif of fewer than ten highly homologous variants.

Material for sequencing was blood, either unsorted or a sorted T cell fraction (not recorded which). This TCR derives from a male donor with ankylosing spondylitis. The chain has TRBV20-1 and TRBJ2-7; D gene ambiguous. As DNA, the CDR3 is TGCAGTGCTAGTTTCAACTCCTACGAGCAGTACTTC. This codes for CSASFNSYEQYF.